This is a list of T cell receptor beta chains from one sample in a study of T-cell memory formation after mild COVID-19. TCRdb re-derived calls from the 5' RACE reads in MiXCR, one entry per CDR3 protein. The table includes around 340,000 distinct CDR3 sequences, 14% detected once. The sequencing sample was made of PBMCs or a T cell subset sorted from them (not recorded which). The receptors were sampled from a man aged 18 to 30 who had mild COVID-19 (a few samples of this study predate the infection). Cell type and time point are not known. Both conserved end residues are part of each CDR3. D genes are given only for firm matches. Part of the rows lack a size; the others show once, few, many or a class for expanded clones.

TRBD1,TRBJ1-2,TRBV19,few,CASKRTGSDYGYTF,TGTGCCAGTAAGAGGACAGGCTCCGACTATGGCTACACCTTC
TRBD1,TRBJ1-1,TRBV4-2,.,CASSPGTGEAFF,TGTGCCAGCAGCCCCGGGACAGGCGAAGCTTTCTTT
.,TRBJ2-3,TRBV10-1,many,CASSESGTDTQYF,TGCGCCAGCAGTGAGTCAGGCACAGATACGCAGTATTTT
TRBD2,TRBJ2-5,TRBV4-2,.,CASSLGTSGGNQETQYF,TGTGCCAGCAGCCTCGGGACTAGCGGGGGGAACCAAGAGACCCAGTACTTC
TRBD2,TRBJ2-7,TRBV4-3,.,CASSQDSSPGTSGERYF,TGCGCCAGCAGCCAAGATTCATCCCCCGGGACTAGCGGGGAGCGGTACTTC
.,TRBJ1-6,TRBV7-9,.,CASSTGGYNSPLHF,TGTGCCAGCAGCACAGGCGGCTATAATTCACCCCTCCACTTT
.,TRBJ1-5,TRBV5-1,few,CASRASEGPQHF,TGCGCCAGCAGGGCCAGCGAAGGACCCCAGCATTTT
TRBD1,TRBJ2-3,TRBV10-3,.,CAISEPGQGTDTQYF,TGTGCCATCAGTGAGCCGGGACAGGGGACAGATACGCAGTATTTT
TRBD1,TRBJ2-4,TRBV7-2,.,CASSPWTGVIAKNIQYF,TGTGCCAGCAGCCCCTGGACAGGGGTAATAGCCAAAAACATTCAGTACTTC
TRBD2,TRBJ2-5,TRBV9,few,CASSVGGLAGRETQYF,TGTGCCAGCAGCGTAGGAGGACTAGCGGGGCGAGAGACCCAGTACTTC
TRBD1,TRBJ2-2,TRBV4-1,.,CASSQPTGGDTGELFF,TGCGCCAGCAGCCAACCAACAGGGGGCGACACCGGGGAGCTGTTTTTT
TRBD1,TRBJ2-5,TRBV6-1,.,CASSTPGQGTPWTQYF,TGTGCCAGCAGTACCCCGGGACAGGGAACCCCTTGGACCCAGTACTTC
.,TRBJ1-3,TRBV5-6,.,CASSDGPISGNTIYF,TGTGCCAGCAGCGATGGACCGATCTCTGGAAACACCATATATTTT
.,TRBJ2-1,TRBV27,.,CASSRQTRDNEQFF,TGTGCCAGCAGTCGACAGACACGGGACAATGAGCAGTTCTTC
.,TRBJ2-6,TRBV6-2/TRBV6-3,few,CASSYSRLSGANVLTF,TGTGCCAGCAGTTACTCACGGCTCTCTGGGGCCAACGTCCTGACTTTC
.,TRBJ2-5,TRBV7-9,few,CASSRPPPGEETQYF,TGTGCCAGCAGCCGACCCCCCCCCGGTGAGGAGACCCAGTACTTC
TRBD1,TRBJ2-1,TRBV19,.,CASSDSTGTGQFF,TGTGCCAGTAGTGATTCCACCGGGACAGGTCAGTTCTTC
TRBD1,TRBJ1-2,TRBV7-9,.,CASSVGTGLNYGYTF,TGTGCCAGCAGCGTTGGGACAGGACTTAACTATGGCTACACCTTC
.,TRBJ2-3,TRBV20-1,.,CSAHPQQGFTDTQYF,TGCAGTGCCCACCCTCAACAGGGTTTCACAGATACGCAGTATTTT
.,TRBJ1-4,TRBV29-1,.,CSVEEAGFNEKLFF,TGCAGCGTTGAAGAGGCGGGTTTTAATGAAAAACTGTTTTTT
.,TRBJ2-2,TRBV6-5,.,CASSYQPLVEAGELFF,TGTGCCAGCAGTTACCAACCCCTGGTAGAGGCCGGGGAGCTGTTTTTT
TRBD2,TRBJ2-2,TRBV20-1,few,CSASGTSGAGGELFF,TGCAGTGCTAGTGGGACTAGCGGGGCGGGCGGGGAGCTGTTTTTT
.,TRBJ2-7,TRBV9,few,CASSVGGYSDEQYF,TGTGCCAGCAGCGTAGGGGGGTACAGCGACGAGCAGTACTTC
.,TRBJ1-1,TRBV12-3/TRBV12-4,few,CASSLRVMNTEAFF,TGTGCCAGCAGTTTACGGGTAATGAACACTGAAGCTTTCTTT
.,TRBJ1-6,TRBV5-1,.,CASSLAGRRESPLHF,TGCGCCAGCAGCTTGGCCGGACGTCGGGAATCACCCCTCCACTTT
.,TRBJ2-2,TRBV29-1,many,CSVDYRNTGELFF,TGCAGCGTTGACTACAGAAACACCGGGGAGCTGTTTTTT
TRBD1,TRBJ1-2,TRBV4-3,few,CASSQRRPGQGTGGYTF,TGCGCCAGCAGCCAAAGAAGGCCCGGACAGGGGACGGGAGGCTACACCTTC
TRBD1,TRBJ2-7,TRBV29-1,many,CSAVGLRTGPYEQYF,TGCAGCGCAGTGGGTTTGCGGACAGGACCCTACGAGCAGTACTTC
.,TRBJ1-5,TRBV7-2,.,CASSLQGYSNQPQHF,TGTGCCAGCAGCTTACAGGGGTATAGCAATCAGCCCCAGCATTTT
TRBD2,TRBJ2-3,TRBV7-9,few,CASSADRGVPYF,TGTGCCAGCAGCGCGGACCGGGGGGTTCCGTATTTT
.,TRBJ1-6,TRBV7-2,few,CASSLASARSPLHF,TGTGCCAGCAGCTTAGCGAGTGCGCGTTCACCCCTCCACTTT